The source of this T cell receptor beta chain is a study of T cells in women clearing cervical HPV infection. Study as a whole: Case blood was drawn a median approximately 150 days after lesion detection. Study observations and caveats: Cases carried less TRBV6-7 than controls: approximately 0.1% versus 0.16%.

For this clone: Antigen unknown. The observed sequence ends 3 residues before the CDR3 terminus, with the missing tail filled in from the germline J gene.

Dot-blot hybridization genotyped cervical HPV amplified with MY09/MY11 PCR. Trimming took 10 bases from V and 7 from J; bases not matched to a gene: 14. The CDR3 length is 15 residues. CDR1 and CDR2 from the germline V gene are LNHDA and SQIVND (reference sequence). Here immunoSEQ multiplex PCR was the method, and the copy in TCRdb shows in-frame clones only, minus some. The table counts some 37,000 clones; 1.7% lies in the top ten. The origin of this receptor is a woman between 18 and 70 years old with a cervical HPV16 infection that either progressed to CIN3+ or cleared (not recorded which). J is TRBJ1-4 and V is TRBV19; 8 bases line up with TRBD1. The specimen sequenced was blood buffy coat. CDR3 DNA, as far as it was read: TGTGCCACCTCACAGGGGGGGCAACGGAGTGAAAAA. It yields the protein CATSQGGQRSEK. The entire CDR3 sequence reads CATSQGGQRSEKLFF.